In this sample, the clone carrying this TCR beta chain turned up once. This sample is drawn from a study of blood T cell repertoires in COVID-19. Study information: The United States, Italy and Spain were the sources of the acute and convalescent COVID-19 samples. The cDNA or gDNA used as material had been derived from T cells, B-cell-depleted T cells, or PBMCs.

Sequencing used immunoSEQ multiplex PCR; TCRdb keeps in-frame clones, though not all of them. The sample lists 220,000 or so clones, approximately 82% occurring once. This CDR3 contains 15 residues. V was pared by 0 bases and J by 0 bases, with 2 bases of the junction left unmatched. Looked up from germline, CDR1 is SGHDT and CDR2 is YYEEEE. The sequence was collected from a woman of 80 years or more with acute or convalescent COVID-19. This chain links TRBV5-6 with TRBJ1-1; 7 nucleotides agree with TRBD1. Sequences were obtained from peripheral blood. The CDR3 nucleotides read TGTGCCAGCAGCTTGGCCGGGACAGTGAACACTGAAGCTTTCTTT. This sequence encodes CASSLAGTVNTEAFF.